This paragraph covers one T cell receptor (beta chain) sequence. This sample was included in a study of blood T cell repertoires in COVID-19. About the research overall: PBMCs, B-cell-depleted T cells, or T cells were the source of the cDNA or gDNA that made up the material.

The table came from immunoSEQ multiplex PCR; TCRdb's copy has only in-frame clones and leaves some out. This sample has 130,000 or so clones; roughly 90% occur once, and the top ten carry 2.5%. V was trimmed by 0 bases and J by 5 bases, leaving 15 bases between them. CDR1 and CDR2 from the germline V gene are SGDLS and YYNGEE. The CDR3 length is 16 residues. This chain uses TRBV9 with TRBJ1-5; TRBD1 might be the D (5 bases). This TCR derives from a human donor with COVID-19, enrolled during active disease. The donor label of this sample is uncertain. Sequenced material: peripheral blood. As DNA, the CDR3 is TGTGCCAGCAGCGTAGATCCAGGGCACGGCGATCAGCCCCAGCATTTT. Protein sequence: CASSVDPGHGDQPQHF.